The 2 T cell receptor beta chains below come from one sample, sequenced in a study of CD8 T cells in ankylosing spondylitis. In TCRdb, the 5' RACE reads were re-called with MiXCR into one record per CDR3 protein. The sample holds roughly 200,000 distinct CDR3 sequences; around 24% are singletons and the top ten take just over 6.5%. Sequenced sample: blood, either unsorted or a sorted T cell fraction (not recorded which). The receptors originated from a male donor with ankylosing spondylitis or in good health (not recorded which).

Ten or more counts support this clonotype. The chain recombines TRBV5-1 with TRBJ2-7; D is unresolved. Germline V lookup: CDR1 SGHRS, CDR2 YFSETQ. The CDR3 is made up of 13 amino acids. V lost 0 bases to trimming and J lost 2 bases, with 6 bases between them. The CDR3 loop is CASSLEAPYEQYF. In nucleotides, the CDR3 is TGCGCCAGCAGCTTGGAGGCTCCCTACGAGCAGTACTTC.

This chain uses TRBV5-1 with TRBJ2-7; TRBD2 agrees at 8 bases. The CDR3 length is 14 residues. Germline CDR1 and CDR2: SGHRS and YFSETQ. The V segment lost 7 bases and the J segment 4 bases; nucleotides outside the gene matches: 10. CDR3 bases: TGCGCCAGCGGTATAGCGGGAACGGTTTACGAGCAGTACTTC. Translation gives CASGIAGTVYEQYF. Supplemented by reference TRBV5-1 and TRBJ2-7, the full variable domain reads KAGVTQTPRYLIKTRGQQVTLSCSPISGHRSVSWYQQTPGQGLQFLFEYFSETQRNKGNFPGRFSGRQFSNSRSEMNVSTLELGDSALYLCASGIAGTVYEQYFGPGTRLTVT.